A single sample gave rise to the 26 T cell receptor beta chains below, sequenced in a study of Graves' ophthalmopathy and Graves' hyperthyroidism. The authors amplified TCR beta CDR3 regions, and they did so from RNA transcripts for repertoire sequencing. Second-round multiplex PCR followed a first-round RT-PCR using HTBI primers. TCRdb reprocessed the multiplex PCR reads via MiXCR and lists one record per CDR3 protein. The repertoire consists of hundreds of thousands of distinct CDR3 sequences, with under 50% occurring once and the leading ten covering more than 2.5%. What was sequenced was peripheral blood. These receptors all stem from an adult man with Graves' ophthalmopathy.

The rearrangement links TRBV15 to TRBJ2-1; D unresolved. The germline V gene encodes CDR1 LNHNV and CDR2 YYDKDF (reference sequence). The CDR3 has 16 amino acids. The V gene lost 0 bases and the J gene lost 8 bases, with 17 bases spanning the gap. The chain's CDR3 is CATSRDLPKSVHEQFF. CDR3 nucleotide sequence: TGTGCCACCAGCAGAGATCTGCCCAAGTCGGTTCATGAGCAGTTCTTC.

The CDR3, as DNA: TGTGCCAGCAGCTTGGAAAGGGGGAGGTACACCATATATTTT. Translated, it gives CASSLERGRYTIYF. This sequence joins TRBV5-5 and TRBJ1-3; possible D gene TRBD1, 6 bases. In germline, CDR1 is SGHKS, CDR2 YYEKEE (reference sequence). Trimming pared 0 bases from V and 8 bases from J, leaving 12 bases between. This CDR3 spans 14 amino acids.

This chain links TRBV2 with TRBJ1-3, with 10 positions matching TRBD1. The V segment lost 6 bases and the J segment 8 bases; nucleotides outside the gene matches: 7. The length of the CDR3 is 14 residues. The germline V gene encodes CDR1 SNHLY and CDR2 FYNNEI. In nucleotides, the CDR3 is TGTGCCAGCAGGAATGACAGGGGGCAATACACCATATATTTT. As protein: CASRNDRGQYTIYF.

This clonotype occurred a few times. The gene calls are TRBV20-1 and TRBJ1-2, with D uncertain. This CDR3 has 11 residues. Germline values: CDR1 DFQATT, CDR2 SNEGSKA (reference sequence). V lost 0 bases and J lost 10, with 9 bases in between. In nucleotides, the CDR3 is TGCAGTGCTAGAGAGGGCTCGTTCTACACCTTC. Encoded protein: CSAREGSFYTF.

The chain joins TRBV19 to TRBJ2-3; TRBD2 is a possible D gene (6 bases). The ends were cut back, 5 bases at V and 1 base at J, with 10 bases in the middle. CDR1 is LNHDA and CDR2 is SQIVND in the germline V gene (reference sequence). This CDR3 is built from 14 residues. The chain's CDR3 is CASSSGGRTDTQYF. The CDR3 bases are TGTGCCAGTAGTTCCGGGGGACGCACAGATACGCAGTATTTT.

This clonotype was picked up many times. J is TRBJ1-4 and V is TRBV25-1; D is unclear. Germline CDR1 MGHDK, CDR2 SYGVNS. The V end lost 3 bases, the J end lost 11 bases, and 19 bases lay between the germline ends. CDR3 size: 15 residues. This CDR3 is CASSDPQSLGGKLFF. The CDR3 nucleotides read TGTGCCAGCAGTGACCCACAGAGCCTAGGTGGGAAACTGTTTTTT.

This clonotype has only a few counts. A junction end diverges from the germline sequence, so it may reflect a read error. The CDR3 region is CASSYVQESSYEQYF. The CDR3 nucleotides are TGTGCCAGCAGTTACGTGCAGGAGAGCTCCTACGAGCAGTACTTC. The chain recombines TRBV10-3 with TRBJ2-7; D unclear. Germline CDR1 is ENHRY and CDR2 is SYGVKD. This CDR3 contains 15 residues.

On this clonotype itself: One end of the junction fails to match germline, which may point to a read error. This chain links TRBV19 with TRBJ1-1; no clear D. CDR1 LNHDA and CDR2 SQIVND come from the germline V gene (reference sequence). CDR3 length: 13 amino acids. CDR3 bases: TGTGCCGGTAGTATTGGGCAGAACACTGAAGCTTTCTTT. This sequence encodes CAGSIGQNTEAFF. The variable domain in full, with the rest retrieved from reference TRBV19 and TRBJ1-1, is DGGITQSPKYLFRKEGQNVTLSCEQNLNHDAMYWYRQDPGQGLRLIYYSQIVNDFQKGDIAEGYSVSREKKESFPLTVTSAQKNPTAFYLCAGSIGQNTEAFFGQGTRLTVV.

Here the CDR3 reads CASSQARGWSYEQYF. The CDR3 DNA reads as TGCGCCAGCAGCCAGGCCCGGGGGTGGTCCTACGAGCAGTACTTC. This chain connects TRBV4-1 to TRBJ2-7; D perhaps matches TRBD2 (6 bases). Germline V gene lookup returns CDR1 MGHRA and CDR2 YSYEKL. The CDR3 length is 15 residues. The V end was cut by 3 bases, the J end by 1 base, with 13 bases between.

This rearrangement joins TRBV7-8 to TRBJ1-2; possibly TRBD1 for D (5 bases). CDR3 length: 15 residues. Trimming shortened V by 5 bases and J by 7 bases, and 20 bases separated the two germline ends. Germline CDR1 and CDR2: SGHVS and FQNEAQ. In DNA, the CDR3 is TGTGCCAGCAGCCCAACCAGGGAGGGCCAGGTTGGCTACACCTTC. This translates into CASSPTREGQVGYTF.

This clonotype was detected ten times or more. The chain couples TRBV29-1 to TRBJ2-7; D gene ambiguous. Trimming shortened V by 4 bases and J by 3 bases, and 7 bases separated the two germline ends. The CDR3 is made up of 11 amino acids. CDR1 is SQVTM and CDR2 is ANQGSEA in the germline V gene. The chain's CDR3 is CSVAQDYEQYF. As DNA, the CDR3 is TGCAGCGTTGCCCAGGACTACGAGCAGTACTTC.

This clonotype was observed a handful of times. The DNA of the CDR3 is TGTGCCAGCAGCCCCCGAGCGAACTCGGCCTACGAGCAGTACTTC. Protein product: CASSPRANSAYEQYF. V gene TRBV10-3 combines with J gene TRBJ2-7; D is unclear. The CDR3 totals 15 residues. Trimming left V 10 bases short and J 2 bases short, with 21 bases between. CDR1 and CDR2 from the germline V gene are ENHRY and SYGVKD.

This clonotype appeared many times. The rearrangement uses TRBV7-2 and TRBJ2-7; 7 positions match TRBD1. The V and J ends lost 8 bases and 6 bases, in that order; junction bases with no gene match: 10. Germline CDR1 SGHTA, CDR2 FQGNSA. This CDR3 is 13 amino acids long. This chain's CDR3 is CASSSYTGVEQYF. CDR3 coding DNA: TGTGCCAGCTCATCTTATACAGGGGTCGAGCAGTACTTC.

This clonotype was seen only a few times. The CDR3 nucleotides read TGCGCCAGCAGCTTGGATGGACAGGGGAGAGGCACCGGGGAGCTGTTTTTT. Amino acids: CASSLDGQGRGTGELFF. The chain employs TRBV5-1 and TRBJ2-2, with TRBD1 matching over 9 bases. CDR3 size: 17 residues. Trimming took 0 bases from V and 4 from J; bases not matched to a gene: 7. Per the germline V gene, CDR1 is SGHRS and CDR2 is YFSETQ. The whole variable domain, filled in from reference TRBV5-1 and TRBJ2-2, reads KAGVTQTPRYLIKTRGQQVTLSCSPISGHRSVSWYQQTPGQGLQFLFEYFSETQRNKGNFPGRFSGRQFSNSRSEMNVSTLELGDSALYLCASSLDGQGRGTGELFFGEGSRLTVL.

The V and J genes are TRBV24-1 and TRBJ2-7; D is ambiguous. The CDR3 loop spans 16 amino acids. Germline-derived CDR1 and CDR2 are KGHDR and SFDVKD. The V gene lost 11 bases and the J gene lost 0 bases, with 22 bases spanning the gap. The CDR3 is CASSQYLTPSSYEQYF. In DNA, the CDR3 is TGTGCCAGCAGCCAATATTTGACACCGAGCTCCTACGAGCAGTACTTC.

This clonotype turned up a few times. A much larger clone is a single base away; this may be a read error. In DNA form, the CDR3 reads TGTGCCAGCAGCTTCGGGGGATACACTGAAGCTTTCTTT. This sequence encodes CASSFGGYTEAFF. The chain joins TRBV11-1 to TRBJ1-1; TRBD1 might be the D (5 bases). CDR1 and CDR2 (germline): SGHAT, FQDESV (reference sequence). V was shortened by 3 bases and J by 3 bases, with 8 bases between the two germline ends. The CDR3 runs 13 residues.

The sample holds many counts of this clonotype. The chain has TRBV7-6 and TRBJ2-5; TRBD2 aligns across 7 bases. From germline, CDR1 is SGHVS and CDR2 FNYEAQ. The V segment lost 6 bases and the J segment 1 base; nucleotides outside the gene matches: 11. The CDR3 extends over 16 amino acids. DNA of the CDR3: TGTGCCAGCAGTCTTCCTAGCGGAGGCCTCCAAGAGACCCAGTACTTC. It yields the protein CASSLPSGGLQETQYF. Complete variable domain (other parts from reference TRBV7-6 and TRBJ2-5): GAGVSQSPRYKVTKRGQDVALRCDPISGHVSLYWYRQALGQGPEFLTYFNYEAQQDKSGLPNDRFSAERPEGSISTLTIQRTEQRDSAMYRCASSLPSGGLQETQYFGPGTRLLVL.

As for this clonotype: A read error is possible here, since a much larger clone lies one base away. This chain connects TRBV7-9 to TRBJ2-7; D is unresolved. The CDR3 length is 12 residues. Germline V CDR1 and CDR2: SEHNR, FQNEAQ (reference sequence). CDR3 in DNA: TGTGCCGGCAGCCAAGAAGACAAGGTGGCGTACTTC. Translated: CAGSQEDKVAYF.

The chain joins TRBV7-4 to TRBJ2-1; 12 positions match TRBD2. The V gene's germline CDR1 is SGHVT and CDR2 SQSDAQ. The CDR3 covers 16 residues. V lost 5 bases to trimming and J lost 7 bases; unmatched junction nucleotides: 9. CDR3 protein: CASSRGYGTSGNEQFF. CDR3 DNA sequence: TGTGCCAGCAGCAGGGGTTATGGGACTAGCGGGAATGAGCAGTTCTTC. Drawing the rest from reference TRBV7-4 and TRBJ2-1, the complete variable domain is GAGVSQSPRYKVAKRGRDVALRCDSISGHVTLYWYRQTLGQGSEVLTYSQSDAQRDKSGRPSGRFSAERPERSVSTLKIQRTEQGDSAVYLCASSRGYGTSGNEQFFGPGTRLTVL.

There are many counts of this clonotype. This rearrangement joins TRBV7-2 to TRBJ2-7; D not certain. The V gene lost 0 bases and the J gene lost 3 bases, with 9 bases spanning the gap. This CDR3 region has 14 residues. Germline V gene sequence: CDR1 SGHTA, CDR2 FQGNSA. In DNA form, the CDR3 reads TGTGCCAGCAGCTTAGCGGATTCCAACTACGAGCAGTACTTC. Protein product: CASSLADSNYEQYF.

The chain is built from TRBV9 and TRBJ2-7; D may correspond to TRBD1 or TRBD2 (5 bases each). Germline CDR1 and CDR2: SGDLS and YYNGEE. The CDR3 loop spans 14 amino acids. Trimming cost V 1 base and J 4 bases, with 12 bases left between them. The CDR3 loop reads CASSVWGTGYEQYF. CDR3 sequence (DNA): TGTGCCAGCAGCGTATGGGGGACGGGGTACGAGCAGTACTTC.

This clonotype was detected ten times or more. V and J are TRBV7-6 and TRBJ1-2; D is perhaps TRBD1 (5 bases). The CDR3 extends over 13 amino acids. V lost 5 bases, J lost 4 bases, and 11 bases lay in between. CDR1 and CDR2 from the germline V gene are SGHVS and FNYEAQ. As DNA, the CDR3 is TGTGCCAGCAGCAAGGAGGGGAGCTATGGCTACACCTTC. Amino acid sequence: CASSKEGSYGYTF.

About this clonotype: A much larger clone lies one base from this, so it may be a read error. The J gene is TRBJ1-1, the V gene TRBV9; 9 bases agree with TRBD1. Germline V gives CDR1 SGDLS, CDR2 YYNGEE. Trimming cost V 8 bases and J 7 bases; bases outside gene matches: 9. The CDR3 loop spans 13 amino acids. CDR3 sequence reads: CASNRQGEGEAFF. The CDR3 nucleotides are TGTGCCAGTAACCGACAGGGGGAGGGTGAAGCTTTCTTT.

Only a few counts were recorded for this clonotype. V gene TRBV20-1 combines with J gene TRBJ1-1; tentative D call: TRBD1 (6 bases). Trimming pared 3 bases from V and 3 bases from J, leaving 14 bases between. CDR1 and CDR2 (germline): DFQATT, SNEGSKA (reference sequence). The CDR3 runs to 14 residues. This CDR3 is CSASRAGVDTEAFF. CDR3 DNA sequence: TGCAGTGCTAGCCGAGCAGGGGTGGACACTGAAGCTTTCTTT.

The chain has TRBV20-1 and TRBJ1-2; D possibly corresponds to TRBD1 (5 bases). CDR1 and CDR2 (germline): DFQATT, SNEGSKA (reference sequence). V shed 3 bases and J shed 3 bases, with 11 bases lying between them. This CDR3 is 13 amino acids long. CDR3 residues: CSASRGGDYGYTF. The CDR3 DNA sequence: TGCAGTGCTAGTAGGGGTGGGGACTATGGCTACACCTTC.

Turning to this clonotype: The junction does not match germline at one end; this may be a read error. CDR3 amino acids: CASSLVGDSSYEQYF. Written as DNA, the CDR3 is TGTGCCAGCAGTTTGGTCGGGGACAGCTCCTACGAGCAGTACTTC. The chain employs TRBV10-2 and TRBJ2-7, with 7 bases fitting TRBD1. The CDR3 sequence is 15 residues long. Germline V gene data show CDR1 as WSHSY and CDR2 as SAAADI.